The 26 T cell receptor beta chains reported below all come from one sample, sequenced in a study of blood T cell repertoires in COVID-19. Sequenced by immunoSEQ multiplex PCR; TCRdb stores in-frame clones only, minus some. Counted here are about 310,000 clones, 85% to 90% occurring once; the ten biggest clones make up about 1%. Sequenced material: peripheral blood. All receptors come from a middle-aged woman with COVID-19, enrolled during active disease.

This chain links TRBV29-1 with TRBJ2-5; the match to TRBD1 covers 7 bases. With V trimmed by 5 bases and J by 0 bases, 6 bases remained unmatched. Germline CDR1 SQVTM, CDR2 ANQGSEA. This CDR3 is 14 amino acids long. The DNA for the CDR3 is TGCAGCGTTATCACAGGGGCATACCAAGAGACCCAGTACTTC. Its protein is CSVITGAYQETQYF.

The CDR3 nucleotides read TGTGCCAGCAGCGTAGTTCCGAGCATGAACACTGAAGCTTTCTTT. It is translated as CASSVVPSMNTEAFF. This rearrangement joins TRBV9 to TRBJ1-1, with D unclear. Germline loops: CDR1 SGDLS, CDR2 YYNGEE. The germline V and J ends were trimmed by 0 bases and 0 bases, with 9 bases remaining between them. The CDR3 totals 15 residues.

V is TRBV15 and J is TRBJ1-2, with D maybe TRBD1 (5 bases). The CDR3 runs 14 residues. V lost 4 bases and J 5 bases, leaving 14 bases between the germline ends. The V gene's germline CDR1 is LNHNV and CDR2 YYDKDF (reference sequence). The CDR3 spells CATSKGIDRYGYTF. The DNA of the CDR3 is TGTGCCACCAGCAAAGGAATTGACAGATATGGCTACACCTTC. The whole variable domain, remainder taken from reference TRBV15 and TRBJ1-2, is DAMVIQNPRYQVTQFGKPVTLSCSQTLNHNVMYWYQQKSSQAPKLLFHYYDKDFNNEADTPDNFQSRRPNTSFCFLDIRSPGLGDTAMYLCATSKGIDRYGYTFGSGTRLTVV.

This clone was observed a single time. J is TRBJ2-7 and V is TRBV9, with 10 bases matching TRBD2. CDR1 is SGDLS, CDR2 YYNGEE, per germline. This CDR3 has 24 residues. Trimming cost V 0 bases and J 3 bases; bases outside gene matches: 30. The CDR3 spells CASSVGLSRGTAEREGSRVYEQYF. The CDR3 nucleotides are TGTGCCAGCAGCGTAGGTTTATCTCGTGGGACGGCGGAGCGGGAGGGGTCGAGGGTCTACGAGCAGTACTTC.

DNA of the CDR3: TGTGCCAGCAGCTTGAGGACAGGGGGTTATACCGGGGAGCTGTTTTTT. As protein: CASSLRTGGYTGELFF. The chain recombines TRBV7-6 with TRBJ2-2; 10 bases map to TRBD1. Looked up from germline, CDR1 is SGHVS and CDR2 is FNYEAQ. Unmatched junction bases numbered 6, after V lost 3 bases and J lost 5 bases. This CDR3 is 16 amino acids long.

The chain uses TRBV6-1 and TRBJ1-4; 8 nucleotides match TRBD1. This CDR3 has 15 residues. The V segment lost 3 bases and the J segment 6 bases; nucleotides outside the gene matches: 6. Germline V lookup: CDR1 MNHNS, CDR2 SASEGT. The chain's CDR3 is CASSERTGNYEKLFF. The CDR3 coding sequence is TGTGCCAGCAGTGAGCGGACAGGGAACTATGAAAAACTGTTTTTT.

This clone was seen a few times. The genes are TRBV6-6 and TRBJ2-7, with D possibly being TRBD1 (6 bases). The CDR3 is made up of 12 amino acids. Trimming took 5 bases from V and 5 from J, leaving 10 bases between them. Germline CDR1 and CDR2: MNHNY and SVGAGI (reference sequence). The CDR3 is CASSPQGNEQYF. Here the CDR3 DNA reads TGTGCCAGCAGTCCACAGGGTAACGAGCAGTACTTC.

The chain has TRBV19 and TRBJ1-3; D not certain. V was pared by 1 base and J by 8 bases, with 12 bases between. The V gene's germline CDR1 is LNHDA and CDR2 SQIVND (reference sequence). There are 14 residues in the CDR3. CDR3 sequence: CASSIGRRRDTIYF. CDR3 DNA sequence: TGTGCCAGTAGTATAGGACGACGGAGAGACACCATATATTTT.

The V and J genes are TRBV28 and TRBJ2-4, with 8 bases aligning to TRBD1. The germline V gene encodes CDR1 MDHEN and CDR2 SYDVKM. After removal of 2 bases from V and 8 bases from J, the junction contained 2 bases not matched to a gene. The CDR3 totals 13 residues. The CDR3 coding sequence is TGTGCCAGCAGTTTAAAACAGGGGGACATTCAGTACTTC. This encodes CASSLKQGDIQYF.

The V call is TRBV4-3, the J call TRBJ2-3; 9 bases fit TRBD1. CDR1 is LGHNA and CDR2 is YSLEER in the germline V gene. V was pared by 6 bases and J by 2 bases, with 15 bases of the junction left unmatched. The CDR3 loop spans 18 amino acids. DNA of the CDR3: TGCGCCAGCAGTCTATTAGTGGCCGGGACAGGGATCACAGATACGCAGTATTTT. The encoded protein is CASSLLVAGTGITDTQYF.

This chain uses TRBV28 with TRBJ1-6, with D possibly matching TRBD1 (6 bases). The CDR3 sequence is 15 residues long. Per the germline V gene, CDR1 is MDHEN and CDR2 is SYDVKM. Trimming took off 3 bases at V and 10 bases at J, with 16 bases between the two ends. The CDR3 DNA reads as TGTGCCAGCAGTTTTCCGGGAAAAGGGGGATCACCCCTCCACTTT. Translated: CASSFPGKGGSPLHF.

This chain joins TRBV28 and TRBJ2-7; D not resolved. The V end was cut by 5 bases, the J end by 2 bases, with 13 bases between. CDR3 size: 14 residues. The germline gives CDR1 MDHEN, CDR2 SYDVKM. CDR3 coding DNA: TGTGCCAGCAGTCCCCCGGAGTTCCCCTACGAGCAGTACTTC. The encoded protein is CASSPPEFPYEQYF. Full variable domain (missing parts from reference TRBV28 and TRBJ2-7): DVKVTQSSRYLVKRTGEKVFLECVQDMDHENMFWYRQDPGLGLRLIYFSYDVKMKEKGDIPEGYSVSREKKERFSLILESASTNQTSMYLCASSPPEFPYEQYFGPGTRLTVT.

The J gene is TRBJ1-5, the V gene TRBV7-2; perhaps TRBD1 as D (5 bases). CDR3 length equals 14 residues. Trimming stripped 5 bases from V and 0 bases from J, with 8 bases between. In germline, CDR1 is SGHTA, CDR2 FQGNSA. CDR3: CASSQQVSNQPQHF. The DNA for the CDR3 is TGTGCCAGCAGCCAACAGGTTAGCAATCAGCCCCAGCATTTT.

The chain has TRBV12-3 or TRBV12-4 and TRBJ1-6; TRBD1 is a possible D gene (5 bases). V was shortened by 5 bases and J by 14 bases, with 16 bases between the two germline ends. The CDR3 consists of 13 residues. CDR3 sequence (DNA): TGTGCCAGCAGTCCCCGGCCAGGGAGGTCCCTCCACTTT. Protein product: CASSPRPGRSLHF.

The chain links TRBV19 to TRBJ1-2; 8 nucleotides line up with TRBD1. There are 14 residues in the CDR3. Germline-derived CDR1 and CDR2 are LNHDA and SQIVND (reference sequence). V shed 0 bases, J shed 7 bases, and the junction held 4 bases outside the gene matches. The CDR3 loop reads CASSIDQGAPGYTF. The CDR3 DNA follows: TGTGCCAGTAGTATAGATCAGGGGGCGCCTGGCTACACCTTC.

The chain carries TRBV27 and TRBJ2-7; possible D gene TRBD2, 6 bases. The CDR3 consists of 14 residues. The germline V gene has CDR1 MNHEY and CDR2 SMNVEV (reference sequence). With 5 bases removed from V and 4 bases from J, the gap between germline ends came to 15 bases. The CDR3, as DNA: TGTGCCAGCAGTCCCCGAGGAGGGTGGTACGAGCAGTACTTC. It translates to CASSPRGGWYEQYF.

This sequence joins TRBV7-9 and TRBJ2-7; 16 bases fit TRBD2. Unmatched junction bases numbered 10, after V lost 5 bases and J lost 0 bases. CDR1 and CDR2 from the germline V gene are SEHNR and FQNEAQ (reference sequence). CDR3 length equals 19 residues. The CDR3 is CASSPTPGLAGGNSYEQYF. Written as DNA, the CDR3 is TGTGCCAGCAGCCCCACTCCGGGACTAGCGGGAGGGAACTCCTACGAGCAGTACTTC.

This clone was seen only once. This sequence joins TRBV24-1 and TRBJ2-3; 10 positions match TRBD1. The germline V gene encodes CDR1 KGHDR and CDR2 SFDVKD. CDR3 size: 15 residues. V shed 5 bases and J 5 bases; nucleotides not matched to a gene: 6. The CDR3 coding sequence is TGTGCCACCAGTGGCGACAGGGGGCGAGAAGATACGCAGTATTTT. Encoded protein: CATSGDRGREDTQYF.

This chain uses TRBV5-1 with TRBJ1-2, with D perhaps TRBD1 (5 bases). CDR3 length: 14 residues. The germline V gene encodes CDR1 SGHRS and CDR2 YFSETQ. V shed 5 bases and J shed 7 bases, with 18 bases lying between them. The CDR3 bases are TGCGCCAGCAGAATTGCGGGACCGGCGGGTGGCTACACCTTC. Protein product: CASRIAGPAGGYTF.

The V call is TRBV23-1, the J call TRBJ2-7; 7 nucleotides agree with TRBD1. TRBV23-1 is identified as an open reading frame with a role that is uncertain. J was trimmed by 4 bases and V by 3 bases; bases with no gene match: 6. The CDR3 runs to 14 residues. The CDR3: CASSHLQQGYEQYF. The CDR3 region has the DNA TGCGCCAGCAGTCACCTACAACAGGGGTACGAGCAGTACTTC.

This chain joins TRBV5-1 and TRBJ2-5; D perhaps matches TRBD1 (5 bases). Germline loops: CDR1 SGHRS, CDR2 YFSETQ. The V end was cut by 2 bases, the J end by 3 bases, with 11 bases between. The CDR3 length is 14 residues. The CDR3 loop is CASSFIGAEETQYF. The CDR3 DNA reads TGCGCCAGCAGCTTCATAGGGGCTGAAGAGACCCAGTACTTC.

The V gene is TRBV7-9, the J gene TRBJ1-1; D perhaps matches TRBD1 (6 bases). The CDR3 is 15 residues long. The germline V and J ends were trimmed by 1 base and 0 bases, with 9 bases remaining between them. Germline V CDR1 and CDR2: SEHNR, FQNEAQ (reference sequence). The CDR3 here is CASSLVDSLNTEAFF. The CDR3 DNA sequence: TGTGCCAGCAGCTTAGTGGACAGTCTGAACACTGAAGCTTTCTTT.

The gene calls are TRBV27 and TRBJ2-7; D is perhaps TRBD2 (5 bases). Trimming removed 0 bases from V and 7 bases from J, with 16 bases in between. The CDR3 spans 15 residues. In germline, CDR1 is MNHEY, CDR2 SMNVEV (reference sequence). The chain's CDR3 is CASSLSQRTVGEQYF. CDR3 bases: TGTGCCAGCAGTTTATCTCAGCGGACCGTGGGGGAGCAGTACTTC.

V is TRBV27 and J is TRBJ1-3; D might be TRBD1 (5 bases). Germline CDR1 and CDR2: MNHEY and SMNVEV (reference sequence). V lost 2 bases to trimming and J lost 6 bases, with 5 bases between them. The CDR3 consists of 12 residues. In DNA form, the CDR3 reads TGTGCCAGCAGTTTAGGGGCAAACACCATATATTTT. Protein: CASSLGANTIYF.

This clone has just a few counts. V and J are TRBV6-5 and TRBJ2-7; D perhaps matches TRBD1 (5 bases). V was cut by 8 bases and J by 3 bases, with 20 bases left in between. CDR1 and CDR2 (germline): MNHEY, SVGAGI. The CDR3 contains 15 residues. The CDR3 here is CASRLGRQGNYEQYF. CDR3 DNA sequence: TGTGCCAGCCGTCTGGGGCGGCAGGGTAACTACGAGCAGTACTTC.

The rearrangement uses TRBV30 and TRBJ2-2, with 7 nucleotides matching TRBD1. CDR1 is GTSNPN and CDR2 is SVGIG in the germline V gene (reference sequence). This CDR3 region has 13 residues. V lost 8 bases, J lost 0 bases, and 3 bases stayed unmatched. The CDR3 loop reads CAQGVANTGELFF. CDR3 sequence (DNA): TGTGCCCAGGGGGTCGCGAACACCGGGGAGCTGTTTTTT.